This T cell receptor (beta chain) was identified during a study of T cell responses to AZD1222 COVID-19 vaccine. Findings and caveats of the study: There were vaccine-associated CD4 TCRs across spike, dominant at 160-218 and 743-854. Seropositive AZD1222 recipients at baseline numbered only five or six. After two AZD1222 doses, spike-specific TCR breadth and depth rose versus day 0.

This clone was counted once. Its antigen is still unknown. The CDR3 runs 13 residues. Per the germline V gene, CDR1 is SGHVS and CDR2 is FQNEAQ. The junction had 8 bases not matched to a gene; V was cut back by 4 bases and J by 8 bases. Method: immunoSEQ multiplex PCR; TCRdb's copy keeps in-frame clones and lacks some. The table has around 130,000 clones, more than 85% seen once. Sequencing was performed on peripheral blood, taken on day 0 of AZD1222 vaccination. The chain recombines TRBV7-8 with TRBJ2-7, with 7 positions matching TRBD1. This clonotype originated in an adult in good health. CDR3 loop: CASSSRQGTQQYF. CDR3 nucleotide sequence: TGTGCCAGCAGCTCCAGACAGGGAACCCAGCAGTACTTC.